Below, 17 T cell receptor beta chains from the same sample are listed, as sequenced in a study of T cells in localized non-small cell lung cancer. This table comes from immunoSEQ multiplex PCR, and its TCRdb copy is limited to in-frame clones, with some not included. Among 2,000 to 2,500 clones listed, around 40% were seen once. The sequences come from lung tumor tissue, collected before any cancer treatment. The source is a male donor aged 60 or older with stage II squamous cell lung carcinoma.

The chain has TRBV9 and TRBJ2-3; possibly TRBD1 or TRBD2 for D (5 bases each). V was pared by 0 bases and J by 5 bases, with 13 bases between. The CDR3 loop spans 15 amino acids. Germline values: CDR1 SGDLS, CDR2 YYNGEE. This CDR3 reads CASSVGGRGGDTQYF. Here the CDR3 DNA reads TGTGCCAGCAGCGTAGGGGGACGAGGAGGAGATACGCAGTATTTT. Drawing the rest from reference TRBV9 and TRBJ2-3, the complete variable domain is DSGVTQTPKHLITATGQRVTLRCSPRSGDLSVYWYQQSLDQGLQFLIQYYNGEERAKGNILERFSAQQFPDLHSELNLSSLELGDSALYFCASSVGGRGGDTQYFGPGTRLTVL.

The V call is TRBV6-8, the J call TRBJ2-7; D remains ambiguous. Germline V gene data show CDR1 as MNHGY and CDR2 as SAAAGT. The CDR3 length is 12 residues. V shed 5 bases and J shed 4 bases, with 9 bases lying between them. For the CDR3, the DNA is TGTGCCAGCAGTACCGATGGGTACGAGCAGTACTTC. Protein product: CASSTDGYEQYF.

The chain has TRBV6-8 and TRBJ2-3; D not certain. The CDR3 runs to 12 residues. Germline CDR1 MNHGY, CDR2 SAAAGT. V gave up 5 bases and J gave up 9 bases, with 12 bases separating them. The DNA for the CDR3 is TGTGCCAGCAGTCAACCATCTCAGACGCAGTATTTT. Translated, it gives CASSQPSQTQYF.

The gene calls are TRBV30 and TRBJ2-7; perhaps D is TRBD1 or TRBD2 (5 bases each). The V gene lost 4 bases and the J gene lost 4 bases, with 14 bases spanning the gap. Germline CDR1 reads GTSNPN; CDR2 reads SVGIG (reference sequence). CDR3 length: 13 amino acids. The CDR3 nucleotides read TGTGCCTGGAACAACACGGGGCTTTACGAGCAGTACTTC. This codes for CAWNNTGLYEQYF.

DNA for the CDR3: TGTGCCAGCAGTTCTCCCGTGAACACTGAAGCTTTCTTT. Its protein is CASSSPVNTEAFF. The chain recombines TRBV28 with TRBJ1-1; unclear D gene. V lost 4 bases and J 0 bases, leaving 6 bases between the germline ends. Looked up from germline, CDR1 is MDHEN and CDR2 is SYDVKM. The CDR3 length is 13 residues.

In nucleotides, the CDR3 is TGTGCCAGTAGTATGAGCGGCGCCAAAAACATTCAGTACTTC. Protein: CASSMSGAKNIQYF. This chain connects TRBV19 to TRBJ2-4, with D possibly matching TRBD2 (5 bases). V gave up 3 bases and J gave up 1 base, with 7 bases separating them. This CDR3 has 14 amino acids. Germline assignment: CDR1 LNHDA and CDR2 SQIVND (reference sequence).

V usage is TRBV18 and J usage is TRBJ2-7; 10 nucleotides agree with TRBD1. V dropped 3 bases and J dropped 2; count of bases not matched to a gene: 1. This CDR3 comprises 14 residues. The germline V gene has CDR1 KGHSH and CDR2 LQKENI. Here the CDR3 reads CASSPTGGAYEQYF. The CDR3 nucleotides read TGTGCCAGCTCACCGACAGGGGGCGCCTACGAGCAGTACTTC.

This clone showed up just a few times. The chain couples TRBV11-3 to TRBJ1-5; D uncertain. The CDR3 is made up of 15 amino acids. Germline V gene lookup returns CDR1 SGHNT and CDR2 YENEEA. V was pared by 6 bases and J by 10 bases, with 22 bases between. CDR3 residues: CASSRGRGLNSPQHF. The CDR3 bases are TGTGCCAGCAGTCGCGGACGGGGTTTAAACTCTCCCCAGCATTTT.

This clone was observed a handful of times. CDR3 sequence reads: CASSLWGDRGVNEQFF. The CDR3 coding sequence is TGTGCCAGCAGCCTTTGGGGGGACAGGGGAGTTAATGAGCAGTTCTTC. The chain joins TRBV9 to TRBJ2-1; TRBD1 agrees at 10 bases. The CDR3 totals 16 residues. The V and J ends lost 4 bases and 7 bases, in that order; junction bases with no gene match: 11. The V gene's germline CDR1 is SGDLS and CDR2 YYNGEE.

The chain links TRBV6-1 to TRBJ2-7; no firm D call. The CDR3 runs to 13 residues. From germline, CDR1 is MNHNS and CDR2 SASEGT. V was clipped by 1 base and J by 2 bases, with 6 bases between them. CDR3 amino acids: CASSEGPAYEQYF. In DNA, the CDR3 is TGTGCCAGCAGTGAAGGGCCGGCCTACGAGCAGTACTTC.

By share, this clone ranks as large (0.1 to 1%). The rearrangement uses TRBV14 and TRBJ1-2; D is possibly TRBD1 (6 bases). Looked up from germline, CDR1 is SGHDN and CDR2 is FVKESK. Between the trimmed V and J ends, which lost 4 bases and 4 bases, there was a span of 22 bases. This CDR3 comprises 17 residues. Written as DNA, the CDR3 is TGTGCCAGCAGCCCGAACAGGGTCGGAACACTATTCTATGGCTACACCTTC. Amino acid sequence: CASSPNRVGTLFYGYTF. The whole variable domain, remainder taken from reference TRBV14 and TRBJ1-2, is EAGVTQFPSHSVIEKGQTVTLRCDPISGHDNLYWYRRVMGKEIKFLLHFVKESKQDESGMPNNRFLAERTGGTYSTLKVQPAELEDSGVYFCASSPNRVGTLFYGYTFGSGTRLTVV.

The chain carries TRBV28 and TRBJ2-7; maybe TRBD1 (6 bases). This CDR3 region has 14 residues. With 1 base removed from V and 3 bases from J, the gap between germline ends came to 10 bases. Germline assignment: CDR1 MDHEN and CDR2 SYDVKM. CDR3 sequence reads: CASSLYPGDYEQYF. DNA of the CDR3: TGTGCCAGCAGTTTATATCCAGGGGACTACGAGCAGTACTTC.

This clone was detected only a few times. CDR3 in DNA: TGTGCCAGCAGTTACTCGGGTCAGTTCTACGAGCAGTACTTC. The encoded protein is CASSYSGQFYEQYF. The rearrangement uses TRBV6-8 and TRBJ2-7; D is unresolved. CDR1 is MNHGY, CDR2 SAAAGT, per germline. V lost 0 bases and J lost 3, with 9 bases in between. The CDR3 loop spans 14 amino acids.

This clone is termed medium-sized. V usage is TRBV11-3 and J usage is TRBJ1-2, with D possibly TRBD1 on 5 matching bases. CDR1 is SGHNT, CDR2 YENEEA, per germline. There are 15 residues in the CDR3. V lost 5 bases to trimming and J lost 5 bases, with 18 bases between them. CDR3 sequence: CASSPGPNLGYGYTF. In DNA, the CDR3 is TGTGCCAGCAGCCCGGGGCCTAACTTAGGGTATGGCTACACCTTC.

This clone was detected only a few times. The chain employs TRBV11-3 and TRBJ2-1; 11 nucleotides agree with TRBD2. The ends lost 5 bases at V and 7 bases at J; junction bases unmatched: 7. Germline V lookup: CDR1 SGHNT, CDR2 YENEEA. The CDR3 is made up of 15 amino acids. CDR3 region: CASSRTSGLRNEQFF. DNA of the CDR3: TGTGCCAGCAGCCGGACTAGCGGGCTTCGGAATGAGCAGTTCTTC.

This clone came up a few times. At one end the junction does not follow the germline gene, possibly because of a read error. This chain uses TRBV6-8 with TRBJ2-2, with D tentatively TRBD2 (5 bases). This CDR3 contains 13 residues. The V gene's germline CDR1 is MNHGY and CDR2 SAAAGT. The DNA for the CDR3 is TGTGCCATCAGTTTGGGCGGGACCGGGGAGCTGTTTTTT. Translated, it gives CAISLGGTGELFF.

This clone was seen a few times. The genes are TRBV1 and TRBJ2-7; the tabulated D call, TRBD1, remains unverified against the DNA. TRBV1 is an annotated pseudogene. The CDR3 consists of 13 residues. For the CDR3, the DNA is TGCGCCAGCAGCCGGGGACAGAAATACGAGCAGTACTTC. Residues: CASSRGQKYEQYF.